This T cell receptor beta chain appears in the sequencing data of a study of blood T cell repertoires in COVID-19 (dated by TCRdb to about 2020). At the level of the whole study: Samples from collaborators originated in the United States, Italy and Spain and spanned both the acute and convalescent phases of COVID-19. Subjects who had been exposed to COVID-19, were actively infected with it, or had recovered from it provided the deeply sampled blood TCRbeta repertoires that made up the dataset. A de-identified subject ID, COVID-19 status, age in years and sex were almost always included in the sample metadata. The samples were drawn from two sources: the first 160 participants of the ongoing ImmuneRACE study, and 950 to 1,500 subjects contributed by 6 global collaborators. The prospective study material was composed of cDNA or gDNA derived from T cells, B-cell-depleted T cells, or PBMCs. The repertoires were released in a freely available public database meant as a resource for research on the immune response to SARS-CoV-2. Where available, HLA class I and class II types were taken from metadata supplied by the sample provider and were not determined by assay-based typing.

Study-wide conclusions, independent of this receptor: The amount of clinical and demographic metadata varied by source and participant and was provided uncurated.

In Seattle, one collaborating source enrolled patients while the infection was active and tracked those patients longitudinally over the course of disease. The collaborating institutions used their own protocols to collect whole blood in K2EDTA tubes. For TCRbeta analysis, collaborators shipped samples in one of three forms: frozen whole blood, isolated PBMCs, or DNA extracted from either of those sample types. As regards this clone: Its target antigen remains unknown. Base qualities were left out, and no much larger clone turns up one base away.

The immunoSEQ Assay, a bias-controlled multiplex PCR, was used to amplify TCRbeta CDR3 regions from genomic DNA. On the study's bioinformatics: The number of nucleated cells in each sample was estimated by amplification of reference gene primers within the assay. Sequence reads were collapsed and filtered to measure the absolute abundance of every unique TCRbeta CDR3 rearrangement. For each sample, productive Simpson clonality was calculated as the square root of Simpson's diversity index across productive rearrangements. What TCRdb holds here is the immuneACCESS table cut down to in-frame rearrangements. Part of the clones is not present; checked against another copy, under half of the missing clones reflect an unresolved V gene, and the others are unexplained. The DNA gave D and trimming, while V, J and clone size come from that table. Recorded for this sample are around 300,000 clones; approximately 90% of them occurred a single time. Of the sample, 6% to 8% is held by the ten largest clones.

The sample comprised peripheral blood. This TCR derives from a woman aged 50 to 60 with COVID-19, enrolled during active disease.

The CDR3 sequence is CASSLDRLRSSGNTIYF. The DNA is as follows: TGCGCCAGCAGCTTAGACAGGTTGAGGAGCTCTGGAAACACCATATATTTT. Recombination linked TRBV5-1 to TRBJ1-3, and the D gene may be TRBD1, 6 bases matching. The CDR3, cysteine through phenylalanine, is 17 amino acids long. Left in the record is the CDR3 DNA by itself, 51 bases read in frame from the first base. Looking up the germline V gene yields CDR1 SGHRS and CDR2 YFSETQ. Relative to germline, V is 2 bases shorter and J is 0 bases shorter, with 15 bases between their ends.